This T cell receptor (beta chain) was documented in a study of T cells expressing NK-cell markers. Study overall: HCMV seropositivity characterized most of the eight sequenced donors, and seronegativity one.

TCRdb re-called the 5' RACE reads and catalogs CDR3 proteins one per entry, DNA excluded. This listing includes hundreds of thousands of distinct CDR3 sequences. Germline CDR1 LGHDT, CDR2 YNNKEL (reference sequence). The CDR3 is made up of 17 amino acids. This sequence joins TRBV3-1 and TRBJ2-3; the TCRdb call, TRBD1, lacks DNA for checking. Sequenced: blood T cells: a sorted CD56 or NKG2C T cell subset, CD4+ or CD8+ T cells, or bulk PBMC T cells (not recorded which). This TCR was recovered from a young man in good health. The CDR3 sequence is CASSQGARAGVTDTQYF.